These 6 T cell receptor beta chains originate from one sample sequenced in a study of shared clonotypes between healthy human individuals. The protocol was immunoSEQ multiplex PCR, while the TCRdb copy is restricted to in-frame clones and leaves out a portion. The sample shows 470,000 or so clones, 78% of them seen only once. The sample comprised PBMCs. Every receptor here comes from a woman aged 40 to 50 in good health. Some clones in this sample may be carry-over from other donors' samples.

The chain recombines TRBV7-9 with TRBJ2-5; a weak D match, TRBD2 (6 bases). The CDR3 totals 13 residues. The germline V gene has CDR1 SEHNR and CDR2 FQNEAQ (reference sequence). V was trimmed by 10 bases and J by 2 bases, leaving 14 bases between them. The CDR3 protein is CATERAQQETQYF. The CDR3 DNA reads as TGTGCCACCGAGCGGGCCCAACAAGAGACCCAGTACTTC. Supplemented by reference TRBV7-9 and TRBJ2-5, the full variable domain reads DTGVSQNPRHKITKRGQNVTFRCDPISEHNRLYWYRQTLGQGPEFLTYFQNEAQLEKSRLLSDRFSAERPKGSFSTLEIQRTEQGDSAMYLCATERAQQETQYFGPGTRLLVL.

Notes on this clone: This sequence is one base from a far larger clone and is likely a read error. The V and J genes are TRBV9 and TRBJ1-1; perhaps TRBD1 as D (5 bases). CDR1 is SGDLS and CDR2 is YYNGEE in the germline V gene. The CDR3 runs 13 residues. CDR3 sequence reads: CDSSKGMNTEAFF. The CDR3 nucleotides read TGTGACAGCAGCAAGGGGATGAACACTGAAGCTTTCTTT. The variable domain in full, completed from reference TRBV9 and TRBJ1-1, reads DSGVTQTPKHLITATGQRVTLRCSPRSGDLSVYWYQQSLDQGLQFLIQYYNGEERAKGNILERFSAQQFPDLHSELNLSSLELGDSALYFCDSSKGMNTEAFFGQGTRLTVV.

The chain recombines TRBV5-1 with TRBJ2-3; the D is unclear. The length of the CDR3 is 14 residues. V lost 4 bases, J lost 2 bases, and 11 bases lay in between. CDR1 is SGHRS, CDR2 YFSETQ, per germline. CDR3 residues: CASSPLFSTDTQYF. The CDR3 bases are TGCGCCAGCAGCCCCCTTTTTTCCACAGATACGCAGTATTTT.

CDR3 region: CAWSGGSSYNEQFF. The CDR3 coding sequence is TGTGCCTGGAGCGGCGGAAGCTCCTACAATGAGCAGTTCTTC. This rearrangement joins TRBV30 to TRBJ2-1; D is unresolved. Per germline, CDR1 GTSNPN and CDR2 SVGIG (reference sequence). The V end lost 3 bases, the J end lost 0 bases, and 9 bases lay between the germline ends. The CDR3 is 14 amino acids.

This chain uses TRBV25-1 with TRBJ2-5; 7 bases are a match to TRBD1. The better agreement between TRBJ2-7 and the DNA end casts doubt on the J call. CDR3 length equals 16 residues. Germline CDR1 reads MGHDK; CDR2 reads SYGVNS. CDR3 protein: CASSEGWDSSTYEQYF. The CDR3, as DNA: TGTGCCAGCAGTGAAGGTTGGGACAGCTCGACCTACGAGCAGTACTTC.

V and J are TRBV7-8 and TRBJ1-2; 7 bases match TRBD1. Germline loops: CDR1 SGHVS, CDR2 FQNEAQ. J was trimmed by 2 bases and V by 8 bases; bases with no gene match: 5. The CDR3 length is 13 residues. CDR3 nucleotides: TGTGCCAGCGGGTGGGGACAGAACTATGGCTACACCTTC. Translation gives CASGWGQNYGYTF.